The clone carrying this T cell receptor (beta chain) was observed a few times. Its antigen is unknown. Patients with uncontrolled infections, other autoimmune diseases, pregnancy or lactation were excluded. TCR beta CDR3 sequences were amplified from RNA transcripts. RT-PCR in the first round (using the HTBI primer set) targeted the TCR CDR3. From the multiplex PCR reads, TCRdb called clonotypes with MiXCR, one entry per CDR3 protein. The sample shows 500,000 to 750,000 distinct CDR3 sequences, 15% to 19% of them seen only once. This sample was included in a study of T cells in Graves' hyperthyroidism and ophthalmopathy. Findings and caveats of the study: A model of 13 V-J features distinguished ophthalmopathy from stable hyperthyroidism. Prediction of ophthalmopathy progression came a median approximately 6 months pre-onset.

Per germline, CDR1 LGHNA and CDR2 YSLEER. There are 16 residues in the CDR3. The V gene lost 0 bases and the J gene lost 5 bases, with 17 bases spanning the gap. The sample taken for sequencing was blood. V gene TRBV4-3 combines with J gene TRBJ2-7; TRBD2 might be the D (6 bases). This TCR derives from a woman aged 30 to 39 with Graves' hyperthyroidism. CDR3 sequence reads: CASSQDLGLTSDEQYF. CDR3 bases: TGCGCCAGCAGCCAAGATTTGGGACTCACGTCGGACGAGCAGTACTTC.